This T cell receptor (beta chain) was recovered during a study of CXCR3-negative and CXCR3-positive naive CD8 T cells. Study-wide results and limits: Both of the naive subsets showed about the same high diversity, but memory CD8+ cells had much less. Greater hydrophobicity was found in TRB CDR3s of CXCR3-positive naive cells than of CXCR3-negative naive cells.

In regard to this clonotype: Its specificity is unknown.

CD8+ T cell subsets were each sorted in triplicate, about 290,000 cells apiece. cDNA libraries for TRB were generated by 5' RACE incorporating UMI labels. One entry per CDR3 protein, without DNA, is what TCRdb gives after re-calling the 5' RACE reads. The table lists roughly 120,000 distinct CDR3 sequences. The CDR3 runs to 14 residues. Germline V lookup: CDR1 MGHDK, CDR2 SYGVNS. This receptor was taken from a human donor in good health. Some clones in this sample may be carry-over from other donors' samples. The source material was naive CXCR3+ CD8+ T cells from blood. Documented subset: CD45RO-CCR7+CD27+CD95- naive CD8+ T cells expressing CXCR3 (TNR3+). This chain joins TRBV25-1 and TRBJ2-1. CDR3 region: CASSVRVNGNEQFF.